This is a list of T cell receptor beta chains from one sample in a study of T-cell reconstitution after alpha-beta-depleted transplantation in children. TCRdb reprocessed the PCR reads via MiXCR and lists one record per CDR3 protein. The sample lists tens of thousands of distinct CDR3 sequences; approximately 4.4% were seen once. Sequencing used PBMCs, mostly from graft donor cells, obtained 180 days after TCRalphabeta/CD19-depleted stem cell transplant. These receptors came from a boy less than two years old who had a stem cell transplant for acute myeloid leukemia, so the T cells may come from the graft donor. Both conserved end residues are part of each CDR3. A D gene is named only where the DNA matches it firmly. Clone size appears in some rows only: once, few, many, or a class for an expanded clone.

CASSPPGLMGKETQYF TGTGCCAGCTCACCACCAGGGTTAATGGGGAAAGAGACCCAGTACTTC TRBV18 NA many 16 TRBJ2-5
CASSQDSGGANEQFF TGTGCCAGCAGCCAAGACAGCGGGGGGGCCAATGAGCAGTTCTTC TRBV4-2 TRBD2 NA 15 TRBJ2-1
CASSLGENTQYF TGTGCCAGCAGCTTGGGGGAAAATACGCAGTATTTT TRBV7-8 NA many 12 TRBJ2-3
CASCLPHGARGDTQYF TGTGCCAGCTGCCTCCCGCACGGAGCAAGGGGGGATACGCAGTATTTT TRBV5-8 NA NA 16 TRBJ2-3
CASSKGRAGNTIYF TGTGCCAGCAGCAAAGGGAGAGCCGGAAACACCATATATTTT TRBV21-1 NA many 14 TRBJ1-3
CSSRQGNTEAFF TGCAGCTCTCGACAGGGGAACACTGAAGCTTTCTTT TRBV29-1 TRBD1 many 12 TRBJ1-1
CSVRQEGVETQYF TGCAGCGTGCGACAGGAGGGTGTAGAGACCCAGTACTTC TRBV29-1 NA many 13 TRBJ2-5
CATSDSRQGRAYGYTF TGTGCCACCAGTGATTCCCGACAGGGAAGGGCCTATGGCTACACCTTC TRBV24-1 TRBD1 many 16 TRBJ1-2
CASSHRQAGELFF TGTGCCAGCAGCCACCGACAGGCCGGGGAGCTGTTTTTT TRBV3-1 NA many 13 TRBJ2-2
CASSLGPGTQYF TGTGCCAGCAGCCTAGGACCCGGGACCCAGTACTTC TRBV11-2 NA many 12 TRBJ2-5
CASSRSSYEQYF TGTGCCAGCAGCCGCAGCTCCTACGAGCAGTACTTC TRBV12-3/TRBV12-4 NA many 12 TRBJ2-7
CASSPRDSWNEQFF TGTGCCAGCAGTCCTAGGGACTCCTGGAATGAGCAGTTCTTC TRBV28 NA many 14 TRBJ2-1
CASSQDPGGIGYTF TGCGCCAGCAGCCAAGATCCGGGCGGCATCGGCTACACCTTC TRBV4-3 NA many 14 TRBJ1-2
CASSPSFVRSGELFF TGTGCCAGCAGCCCCTCATTCGTCCGATCCGGGGAGCTGTTTTTT TRBV7-8 NA many 15 TRBJ2-2
CASSQERGSGANVLTF TGCGCCAGCAGCCAAGAACGGGGGTCTGGGGCCAACGTCCTGACTTTC TRBV4-1 NA many 16 TRBJ2-6
CSAPGGAYGYTF TGCAGTGCTCCCGGGGGTGCCTATGGCTACACCTTC TRBV20-1 NA many 12 TRBJ1-2
CSARGSGTYNEQFF TGCAGTGCTAGGGGCTCGGGAACTTACAATGAGCAGTTCTTC TRBV20-1 NA many 14 TRBJ2-1
CASSQSGLPGKDTQYF TGTGCCAGCAGCCAATCGGGATTACCAGGGAAGGATACGCAGTATTTT TRBV4-2 NA many 16 TRBJ2-3
CASSKKGPPNTEAFF TGCGCCAGCAGCAAGAAGGGACCTCCGAACACTGAAGCTTTCTTT TRBV5-1 NA many 15 TRBJ1-1
CASSPPGQGRRETQYF TGTGCCAGCAGCCCACCCGGACAGGGAAGAAGGGAGACCCAGTACTTC TRBV12-3/TRBV12-4 TRBD1 many 16 TRBJ2-5
CASSLWTGVGEQFF TGCGCCAGCAGCTTGTGGACAGGGGTTGGGGAGCAGTTCTTC TRBV5-1 TRBD1 many 14 TRBJ2-1
CASSSGLLRGGYTF TGTGCCAGCAGCTCAGGACTCCTGCGAGGTGGCTACACCTTC TRBV5-6 NA many 14 TRBJ1-2
CSAQNPGETQYF TGCAGTGCCCAAAATCCTGGGGAGACCCAGTACTTC TRBV20-1 NA many 12 TRBJ2-5
CSVVVGGPKTPYNEQFF TGCAGTGTCGTGGTGGGGGGGCCTAAAACCCCCTACAATGAGCAGTTCTTC TRBV20-1 NA many 17 TRBJ2-1
CASSLGENTEAFF TGTGCCAGCAGCTTAGGGGAGAACACTGAAGCTTTCTTT TRBV11-2 NA many 13 TRBJ1-1
CASSQDSDSYEQYF TGCGCCAGCAGCCAAGATTCGGACTCCTACGAGCAGTACTTC TRBV4-3 NA many 14 TRBJ2-7
CSVGGGTDTQYF TGCAGCGTCGGGGGCGGCACAGATACGCAGTATTTT TRBV29-1 NA many 12 TRBJ2-3
CASSQRSGQLNQPQHF TGTGCCAGCAGCCAACGCTCCGGACAGTTAAATCAGCCCCAGCATTTT TRBV12-3/TRBV12-4 NA many 16 TRBJ1-5
CASSGGGRNTEAFF TGTGCCAGCAGTGGAGGGGGGAGGAACACTGAAGCTTTCTTT TRBV6-1 NA many 14 TRBJ1-1
CSVETVGNTIYF TGCAGCGTTGAGACAGTTGGAAACACCATATATTTT TRBV29-1 NA many 12 TRBJ1-3
CASSLEGRNNAQYF TGCGCCAGCAGCTTGGAAGGGCGAAATAATGCGCAGTATTTT TRBV5-1 NA many 14 TRBJ2-3
CASSQDWAGRDEQYF TGTGCCAGCAGCCAAGATTGGGCAGGTCGGGACGAGCAGTACTTC TRBV3-1 NA many 15 TRBJ2-7
CASSSGGNYEQYF TGTGCCAGCAGCTCAGGGGGAAATTACGAGCAGTACTTC TRBV7-9 TRBD1 many 13 TRBJ2-7
CASSLSRIHQGNTIYF TGCGCCAGCAGCTTGAGTAGGATTCATCAGGGAAACACCATATATTTT TRBV5-1 NA many 16 TRBJ1-3
CASSDSGGPKDTQYF TGTGCCAGCAGCGATAGCGGGGGACCCAAAGATACGCAGTATTTT TRBV4-2 TRBD2 many 15 TRBJ2-3
CATSDSRTTNYEQYF TGTGCCACCAGTGATTCCCGGACAACTAACTACGAGCAGTACTTC TRBV24-1 NA NA 15 TRBJ2-7
CSAPLNTGELFF TGCAGTGCCCCTCTGAATACCGGGGAGCTGTTTTTT TRBV20-1 NA many 12 TRBJ2-2
CASSERGGKNIQYF TGTGCCAGCAGCGAGAGGGGCGGCAAAAACATTCAGTACTTC TRBV6-1 NA many 14 TRBJ2-4
CSATTTGSAGELFF TGCAGTGCTACTACTACAGGTTCGGCCGGGGAGCTGTTTTTT TRBV20-1 NA many 14 TRBJ2-2
CASRTTGRDGYTF TGTGCCAGCAGAACAACAGGGCGCGATGGCTACACCTTC TRBV6-5 NA many 13 TRBJ1-2
CASSYLKQGVGLVDTEAFF TGTGCCAGCAGTTACCTTAAGCAGGGAGTTGGCTTAGTTGACACTGAAGCTTTCTTT TRBV6-5 NA many 19 TRBJ1-1
CASSRTGKGNTIYF TGTGCCAGCAGCCGGACAGGGAAGGGAAACACCATATATTTT TRBV12-3/TRBV12-4 TRBD1 many 14 TRBJ1-3
CASSQDPAGGAKNIQYF TGCGCCAGCAGCCAAGATCCAGCGGGGGGGGCCAAAAACATTCAGTACTTC TRBV4-3 TRBD2 many 17 TRBJ2-4
CASRRATLGTNYEQYF TGTGCCAGCCGTAGGGCGACACTAGGAACCAATTACGAGCAGTACTTC TRBV2 NA few 16 TRBJ2-7
CASSLIPQPQHF TGTGCCAGCAGTTTAATCCCGCAGCCCCAGCATTTT TRBV12-3/TRBV12-4 NA medium-sized 12 TRBJ1-5
CASSMGPYNEQFF TGTGCCAGTAGTATGGGCCCCTACAATGAGCAGTTCTTC TRBV19 NA NA 13 TRBJ2-1
CASSPEQGRGETQYF TGTGCCAGCAGTCCGGAACAGGGTCGAGGGGAGACCCAGTACTTC TRBV12-3/TRBV12-4 NA many 15 TRBJ2-5
CASSLGPNTQYF TGTGCCAGCAGCCTCGGGCCGAATACGCAGTATTTT TRBV12-3/TRBV12-4 NA many 12 TRBJ2-3
CASRRQRSSYNSPLHF TGTGCCAGCAGGCGACAGAGGAGCTCCTATAATTCACCCCTCCACTTT TRBV11-1 NA many 16 TRBJ1-6